This TCR beta chain was observed in a study of identical twins. Study outcomes and limitations: Modeled out-of-frame TCR alpha sharing in monozygotic twins fell below observed levels. Rather than following the same donors, the conclusions depended on cross-sectional statistical analysis. Out-of-frame alpha sequences shared between twins exhibited an excess of low generation probability.

Using its own MiXCR run on the 5' RACE reads, TCRdb lists one record per CDR3 protein. The data hold 1.5 million to 2 million distinct CDR3 sequences, with less than 35% observed a single time. As regards this clonotype: As yet, its antigen is unknown.

Germline V lookup: CDR1 LGHDT, CDR2 YNNKEL (reference sequence). This CDR3 comprises 12 residues. Trimming cost V 0 bases and J 7 bases, with 5 bases left between them. The V gene is TRBV3-1, the J gene TRBJ2-3; D is ambiguous. The sequenced material came from cord blood. The sequence was obtained from a newborn girl in good health. In DNA, the CDR3 is TGTGCCAGCAGCCAAGATGAATATACGCAGTATTTT. Translation: CASSQDEYTQYF.